This paragraph covers one TCR beta chain sequence. This record belongs to a study of cytomegalovirus exposure and HLA in healthy donors. This CDR3 contains 14 residues. Per the germline V gene, CDR1 is LNHDA and CDR2 is SQIVND (reference sequence). 60 Vbeta and 13 Jbeta primers were used in PCR. Method: immunoSEQ multiplex PCR; TCRdb's copy keeps in-frame clones and lacks some. The table records about 83,000 clones, about 69% of them present only once. This chain uses TRBV19 with TRBJ2-5, with a tentative D call TRBD2 (6 bases). The DNA end is a closer match to TRBJ2-7, so the J assignment may be wrong. The receptor's source is a man in his 60s in good health and CMV-seronegative. The sequenced sample consisted of PBMCs. The CDR3 bases are TGTGCCAGTAGCCTGACCGGGACTTTCTACGAGCAGTACTTC. It is translated as CASSLTGTFYEQYF.